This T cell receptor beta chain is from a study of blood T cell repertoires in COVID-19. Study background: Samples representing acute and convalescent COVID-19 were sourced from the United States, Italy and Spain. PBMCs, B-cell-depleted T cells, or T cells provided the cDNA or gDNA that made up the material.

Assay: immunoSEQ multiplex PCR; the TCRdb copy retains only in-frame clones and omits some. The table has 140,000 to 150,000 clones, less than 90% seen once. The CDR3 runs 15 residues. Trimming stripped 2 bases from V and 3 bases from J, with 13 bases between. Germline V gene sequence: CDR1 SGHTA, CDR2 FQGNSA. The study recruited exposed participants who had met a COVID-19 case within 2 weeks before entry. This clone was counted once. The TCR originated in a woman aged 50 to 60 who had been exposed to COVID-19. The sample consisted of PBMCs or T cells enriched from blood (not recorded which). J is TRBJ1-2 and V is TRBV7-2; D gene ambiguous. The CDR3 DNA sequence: TGTGCCAGCAGCTTAACGCCTTCGGGTCACTATGGCTACACCTTC. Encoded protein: CASSLTPSGHYGYTF.